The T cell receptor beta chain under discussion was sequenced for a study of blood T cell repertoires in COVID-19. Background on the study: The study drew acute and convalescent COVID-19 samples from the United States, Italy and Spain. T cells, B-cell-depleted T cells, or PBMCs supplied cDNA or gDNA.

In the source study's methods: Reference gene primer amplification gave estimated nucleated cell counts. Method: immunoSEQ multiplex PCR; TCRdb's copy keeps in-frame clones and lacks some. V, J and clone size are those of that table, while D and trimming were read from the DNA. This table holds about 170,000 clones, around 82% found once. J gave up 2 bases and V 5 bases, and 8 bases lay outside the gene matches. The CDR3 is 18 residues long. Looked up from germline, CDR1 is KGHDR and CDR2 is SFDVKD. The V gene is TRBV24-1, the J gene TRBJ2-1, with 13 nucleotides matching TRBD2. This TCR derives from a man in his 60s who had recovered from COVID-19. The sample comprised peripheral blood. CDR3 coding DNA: TGTGCCACCAGTGCGGCTGGGACTAGCGGGGCAGCCTACAATGAGCAGTTCTTC. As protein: CATSAAGTSGAAYNEQFF.